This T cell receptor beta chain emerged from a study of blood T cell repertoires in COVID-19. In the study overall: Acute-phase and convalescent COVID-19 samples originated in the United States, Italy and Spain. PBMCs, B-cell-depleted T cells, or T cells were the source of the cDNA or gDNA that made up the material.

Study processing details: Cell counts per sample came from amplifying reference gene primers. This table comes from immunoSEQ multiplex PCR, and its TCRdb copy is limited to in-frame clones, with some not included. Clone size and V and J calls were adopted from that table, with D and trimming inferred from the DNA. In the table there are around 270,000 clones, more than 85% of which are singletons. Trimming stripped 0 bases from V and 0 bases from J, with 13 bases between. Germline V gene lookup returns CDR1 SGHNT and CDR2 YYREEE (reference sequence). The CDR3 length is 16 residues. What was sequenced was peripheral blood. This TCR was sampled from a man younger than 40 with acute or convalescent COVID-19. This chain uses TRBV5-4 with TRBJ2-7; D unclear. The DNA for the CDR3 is TGTGCCAGCAGCTTGGCTGGGTTGACTGTCTCCTACGAGCAGTACTTC. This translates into CASSLAGLTVSYEQYF.